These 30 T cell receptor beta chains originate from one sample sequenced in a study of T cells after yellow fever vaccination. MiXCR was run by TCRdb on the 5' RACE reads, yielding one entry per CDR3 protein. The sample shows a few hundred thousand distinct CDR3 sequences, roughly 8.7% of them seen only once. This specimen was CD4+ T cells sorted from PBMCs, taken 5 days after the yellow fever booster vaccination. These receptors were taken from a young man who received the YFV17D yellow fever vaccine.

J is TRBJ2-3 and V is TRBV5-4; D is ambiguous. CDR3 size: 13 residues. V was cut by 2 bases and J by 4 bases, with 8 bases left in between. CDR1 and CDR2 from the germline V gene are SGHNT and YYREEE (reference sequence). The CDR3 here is CASSLGPPDTQYF. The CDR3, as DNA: TGTGCCAGCAGCTTAGGGCCTCCAGATACGCAGTATTTT. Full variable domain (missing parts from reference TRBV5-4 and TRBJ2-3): ETGVTQSPTHLIKTRGQQVTLRCSSQSGHNTVSWYQQALGQGPQFIFQYYREEENGRGNFPPRFSGLQFPNYSSELNVNALELDDSALYLCASSLGPPDTQYFGPGTRLTVL.

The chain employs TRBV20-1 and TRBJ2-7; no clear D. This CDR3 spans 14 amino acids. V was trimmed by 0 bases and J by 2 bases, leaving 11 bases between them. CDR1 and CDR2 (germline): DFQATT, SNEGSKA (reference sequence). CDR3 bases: TGCAGTGCTAGAGATAGAGTCAACCCCTACGAGCAGTACTTC. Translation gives CSARDRVNPYEQYF.

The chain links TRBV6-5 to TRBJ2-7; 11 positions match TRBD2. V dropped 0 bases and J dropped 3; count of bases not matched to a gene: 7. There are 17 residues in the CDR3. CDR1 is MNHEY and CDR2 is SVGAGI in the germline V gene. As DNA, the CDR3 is TGTGCCAGCAGTTACTCGCGGTCTAGCGGGGGGCTCTACGAGCAGTACTTC. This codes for CASSYSRSSGGLYEQYF.

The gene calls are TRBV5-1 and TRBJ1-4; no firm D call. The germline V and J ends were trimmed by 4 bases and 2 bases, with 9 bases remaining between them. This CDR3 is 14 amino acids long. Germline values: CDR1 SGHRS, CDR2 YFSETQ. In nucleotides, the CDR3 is TGCGCCAGCAGCCAATCGGTGACTAATGAAAAACTGTTTTTT. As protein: CASSQSVTNEKLFF.

The CDR3 DNA follows: TGCGCCAGCAGCTTAGCCGGACTCTCACCCCTCCACTTT. Translated: CASSLAGLSPLHF. The rearrangement links TRBV5-1 to TRBJ1-6; no clear D gene. Trimming stripped 2 bases from V and 10 bases from J, with 10 bases between. This CDR3 has 13 residues. CDR1 is SGHRS, CDR2 YFSETQ, per germline. The whole variable domain, filled in from reference TRBV5-1 and TRBJ1-6, reads KAGVTQTPRYLIKTRGQQVTLSCSPISGHRSVSWYQQTPGQGLQFLFEYFSETQRNKGNFPGRFSGRQFSNSRSEMNVSTLELGDSALYLCASSLAGLSPLHFGNGTRLTVT.

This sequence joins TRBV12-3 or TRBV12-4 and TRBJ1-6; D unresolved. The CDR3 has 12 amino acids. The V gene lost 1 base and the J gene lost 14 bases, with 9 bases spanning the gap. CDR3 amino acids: CASSLGNPALHF. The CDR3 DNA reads TGTGCCAGCAGTTTAGGGAATCCGGCCCTCCACTTT.

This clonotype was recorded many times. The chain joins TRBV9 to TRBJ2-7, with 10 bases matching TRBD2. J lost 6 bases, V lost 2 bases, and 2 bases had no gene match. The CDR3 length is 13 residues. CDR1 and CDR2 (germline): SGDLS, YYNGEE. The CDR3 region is CASSVRTSGEQYF. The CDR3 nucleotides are TGTGCCAGCAGCGTCCGGACTAGCGGCGAGCAGTACTTC.

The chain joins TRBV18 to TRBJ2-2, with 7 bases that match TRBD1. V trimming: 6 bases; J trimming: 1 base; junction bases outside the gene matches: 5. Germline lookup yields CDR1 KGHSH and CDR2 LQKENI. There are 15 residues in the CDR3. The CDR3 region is CASSPNRGNTGELFF. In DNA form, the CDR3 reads TGTGCCAGCTCGCCCAACAGGGGGAACACCGGGGAGCTGTTTTTT.

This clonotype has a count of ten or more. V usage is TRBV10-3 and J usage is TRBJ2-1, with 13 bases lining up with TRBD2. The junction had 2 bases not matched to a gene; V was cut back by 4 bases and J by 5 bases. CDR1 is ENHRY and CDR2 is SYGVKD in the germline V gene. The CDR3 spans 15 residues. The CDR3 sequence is CAISGLAGGNNEQFF. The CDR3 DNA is TGTGCCATCAGTGGACTAGCGGGGGGAAACAATGAGCAGTTCTTC.

Here the CDR3 reads CASSQGQGHSEAFF. The CDR3 nucleotides are TGCGCCAGCAGCCAAGGTCAGGGACATTCTGAAGCTTTCTTT. This chain joins TRBV4-3 and TRBJ1-1, with D possibly TRBD1 on 6 matching bases. This CDR3 has 14 amino acids. Per the germline V gene, CDR1 is LGHNA and CDR2 is YSLEER. V gave up 1 base and J gave up 6 bases, with 12 bases separating them.

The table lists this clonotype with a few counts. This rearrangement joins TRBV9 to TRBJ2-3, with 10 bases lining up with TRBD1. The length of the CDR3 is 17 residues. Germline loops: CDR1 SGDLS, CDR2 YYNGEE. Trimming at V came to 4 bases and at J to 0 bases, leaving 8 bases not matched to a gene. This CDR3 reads CASSIRDRGPSTDTQYF. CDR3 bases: TGTGCCAGCAGCATCCGGGACAGGGGTCCTAGCACAGATACGCAGTATTTT.

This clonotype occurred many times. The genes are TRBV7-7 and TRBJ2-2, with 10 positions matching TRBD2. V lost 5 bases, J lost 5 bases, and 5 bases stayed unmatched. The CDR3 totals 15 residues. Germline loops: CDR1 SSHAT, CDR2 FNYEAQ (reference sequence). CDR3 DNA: TGTGCCAGCAGCAAAGCGGGGGGGCGTACCGGGGAGCTGTTTTTT. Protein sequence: CASSKAGGRTGELFF.

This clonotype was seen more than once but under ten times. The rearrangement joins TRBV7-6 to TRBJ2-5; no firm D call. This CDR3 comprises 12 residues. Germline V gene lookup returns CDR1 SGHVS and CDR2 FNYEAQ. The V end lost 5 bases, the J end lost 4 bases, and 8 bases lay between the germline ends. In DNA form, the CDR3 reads TGTGCCAGCAGCCCACATTTAGAGACCCAGTACTTC. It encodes CASSPHLETQYF.

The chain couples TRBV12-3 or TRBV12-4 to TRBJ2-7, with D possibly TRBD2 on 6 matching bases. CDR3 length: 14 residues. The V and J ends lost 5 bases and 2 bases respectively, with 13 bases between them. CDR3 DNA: TGTGCCAGCAGTCCCAAGGGGACTCCCTACGAGCAGTACTTC. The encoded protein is CASSPKGTPYEQYF.

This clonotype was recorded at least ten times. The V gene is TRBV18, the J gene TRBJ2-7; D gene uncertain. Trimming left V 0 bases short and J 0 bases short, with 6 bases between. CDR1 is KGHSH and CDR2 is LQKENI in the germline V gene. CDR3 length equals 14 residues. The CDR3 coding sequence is TGTGCCAGCTCACCACCTTACACCTCCTACGAGCAGTACTTC. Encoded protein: CASSPPYTSYEQYF.

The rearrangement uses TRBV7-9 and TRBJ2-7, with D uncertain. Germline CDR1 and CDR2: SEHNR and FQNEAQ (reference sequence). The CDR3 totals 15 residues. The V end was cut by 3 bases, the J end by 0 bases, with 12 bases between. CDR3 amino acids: CASSLWQRSSYEQYF. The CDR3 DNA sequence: TGTGCCAGCAGCTTGTGGCAGAGGAGCTCCTACGAGCAGTACTTC.

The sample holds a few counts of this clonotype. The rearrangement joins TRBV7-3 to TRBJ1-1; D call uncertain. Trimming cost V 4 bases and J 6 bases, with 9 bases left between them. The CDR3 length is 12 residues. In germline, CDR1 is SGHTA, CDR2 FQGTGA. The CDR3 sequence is CASSSPGAEAFF. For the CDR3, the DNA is TGTGCCAGCAGCTCCCCGGGTGCTGAAGCTTTCTTT.

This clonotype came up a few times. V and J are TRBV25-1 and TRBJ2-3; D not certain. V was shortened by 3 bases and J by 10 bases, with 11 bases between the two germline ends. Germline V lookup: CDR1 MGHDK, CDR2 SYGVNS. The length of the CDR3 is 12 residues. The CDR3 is CASSDPGIAQYF. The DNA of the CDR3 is TGTGCCAGCAGTGACCCCGGAATCGCGCAGTATTTT. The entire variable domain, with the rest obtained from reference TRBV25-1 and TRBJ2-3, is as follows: EADIYQTPRYLVIGTGKKITLECSQTMGHDKMYWYQQDPGMELHLIHYSYGVNSTEKGDLSSESTVSRIRTEHFPLTLESARPSHTSQYLCASSDPGIAQYFGPGTRLTVL.

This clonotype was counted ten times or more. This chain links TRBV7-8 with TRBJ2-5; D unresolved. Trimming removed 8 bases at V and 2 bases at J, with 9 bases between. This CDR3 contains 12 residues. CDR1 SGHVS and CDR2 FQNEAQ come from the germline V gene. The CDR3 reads CASGPSQETQYF. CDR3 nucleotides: TGTGCCAGCGGGCCAAGTCAAGAGACCCAGTACTTC.

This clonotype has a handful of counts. CDR3 nucleotide sequence: TGTGCCAGCAGCTTCGGTTCGGTGAACACTGAAGCTTTCTTT. This sequence encodes CASSFGSVNTEAFF. The chain has TRBV5-5 and TRBJ1-1; D is ambiguous. CDR1 is SGHKS, CDR2 YYEKEE, per germline (reference sequence). V was pared by 2 bases and J by 0 bases, with 8 bases between. There are 14 residues in the CDR3.

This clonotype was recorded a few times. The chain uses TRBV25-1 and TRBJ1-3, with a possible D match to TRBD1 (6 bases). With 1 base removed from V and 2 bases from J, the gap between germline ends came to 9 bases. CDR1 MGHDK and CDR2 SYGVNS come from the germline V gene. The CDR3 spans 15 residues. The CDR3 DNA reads TGTGCCAGCAGTGAATGGGGGCTAGCTGGAAACACCATATATTTT. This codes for CASSEWGLAGNTIYF. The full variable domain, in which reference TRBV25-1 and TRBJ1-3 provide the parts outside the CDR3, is EADIYQTPRYLVIGTGKKITLECSQTMGHDKMYWYQQDPGMELHLIHYSYGVNSTEKGDLSSESTVSRIRTEHFPLTLESARPSHTSQYLCASSEWGLAGNTIYFGEGSWLTVV.

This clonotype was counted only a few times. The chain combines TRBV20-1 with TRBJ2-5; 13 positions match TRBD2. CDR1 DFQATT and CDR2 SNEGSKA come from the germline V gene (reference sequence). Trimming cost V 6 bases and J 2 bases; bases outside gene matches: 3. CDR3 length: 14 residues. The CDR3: CSATSGGAQETQYF. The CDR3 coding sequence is TGCAGTGCAACTAGCGGGGGGGCTCAAGAGACCCAGTACTTC.

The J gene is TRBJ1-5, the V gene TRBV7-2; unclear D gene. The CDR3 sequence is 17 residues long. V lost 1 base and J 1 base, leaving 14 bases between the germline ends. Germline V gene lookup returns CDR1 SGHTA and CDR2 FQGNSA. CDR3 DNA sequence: TGTGCCAGCAGCTTAGGGGGTTCGGCTACGAGCAATCAGCCCCAGCATTTT. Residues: CASSLGGSATSNQPQHF.

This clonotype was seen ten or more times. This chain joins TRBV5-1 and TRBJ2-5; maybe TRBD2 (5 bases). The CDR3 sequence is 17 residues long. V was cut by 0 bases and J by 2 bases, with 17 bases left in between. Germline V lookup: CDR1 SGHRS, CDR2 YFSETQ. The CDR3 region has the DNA TGCGCCAGCAGCTTGGCACTAGGACCGGCGACACAAGAGACCCAGTACTTC. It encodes CASSLALGPATQETQYF.

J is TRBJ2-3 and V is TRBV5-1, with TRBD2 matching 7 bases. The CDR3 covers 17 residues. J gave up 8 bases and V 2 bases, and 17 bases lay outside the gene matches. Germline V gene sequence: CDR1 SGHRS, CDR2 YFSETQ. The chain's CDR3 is CASSFEAVRGTLGTQYF. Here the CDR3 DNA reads TGCGCCAGCAGCTTTGAGGCAGTGCGGGGGACCCTCGGTACGCAGTATTTT.

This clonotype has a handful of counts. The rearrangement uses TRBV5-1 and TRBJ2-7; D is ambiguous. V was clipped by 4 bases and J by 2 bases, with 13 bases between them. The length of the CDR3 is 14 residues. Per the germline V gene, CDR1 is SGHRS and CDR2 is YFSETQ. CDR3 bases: TGCGCCAGCAGCCCGATGGGCACCGCCTACGAGCAGTACTTC. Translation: CASSPMGTAYEQYF.

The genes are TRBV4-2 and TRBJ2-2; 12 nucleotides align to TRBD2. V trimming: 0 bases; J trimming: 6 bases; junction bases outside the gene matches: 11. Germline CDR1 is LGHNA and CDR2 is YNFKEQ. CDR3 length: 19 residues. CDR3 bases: TGTGCCAGCAGCCAAGAAGGTCTAGCGGGGGGGTCAGGGTCCGGGGAGCTGTTTTTT. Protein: CASSQEGLAGGSGSGELFF.

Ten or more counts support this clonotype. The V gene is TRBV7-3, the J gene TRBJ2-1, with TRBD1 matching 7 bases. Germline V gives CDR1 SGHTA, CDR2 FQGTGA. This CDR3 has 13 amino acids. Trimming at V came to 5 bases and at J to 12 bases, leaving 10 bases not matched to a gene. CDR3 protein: CASSLGSRTGQFF. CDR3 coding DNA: TGTGCCAGCAGCCTGGGTAGTAGGACAGGGCAGTTCTTC.

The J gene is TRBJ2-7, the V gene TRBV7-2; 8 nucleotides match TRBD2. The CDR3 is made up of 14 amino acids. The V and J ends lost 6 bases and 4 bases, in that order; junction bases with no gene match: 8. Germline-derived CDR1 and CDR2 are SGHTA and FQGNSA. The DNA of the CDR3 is TGTGCCAGCAGGGGTCGGGGGGGCCCGTACGAGCAGTACTTC. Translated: CASRGRGGPYEQYF.

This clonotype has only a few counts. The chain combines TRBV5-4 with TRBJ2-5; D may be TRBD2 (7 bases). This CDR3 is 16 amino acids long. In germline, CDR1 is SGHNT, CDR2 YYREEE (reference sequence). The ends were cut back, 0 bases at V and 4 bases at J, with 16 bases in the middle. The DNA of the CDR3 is TGTGCCAGCAGCTTGGATCAGGGGAGGGTTCGAGAGACCCAGTACTTC. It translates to CASSLDQGRVRETQYF.